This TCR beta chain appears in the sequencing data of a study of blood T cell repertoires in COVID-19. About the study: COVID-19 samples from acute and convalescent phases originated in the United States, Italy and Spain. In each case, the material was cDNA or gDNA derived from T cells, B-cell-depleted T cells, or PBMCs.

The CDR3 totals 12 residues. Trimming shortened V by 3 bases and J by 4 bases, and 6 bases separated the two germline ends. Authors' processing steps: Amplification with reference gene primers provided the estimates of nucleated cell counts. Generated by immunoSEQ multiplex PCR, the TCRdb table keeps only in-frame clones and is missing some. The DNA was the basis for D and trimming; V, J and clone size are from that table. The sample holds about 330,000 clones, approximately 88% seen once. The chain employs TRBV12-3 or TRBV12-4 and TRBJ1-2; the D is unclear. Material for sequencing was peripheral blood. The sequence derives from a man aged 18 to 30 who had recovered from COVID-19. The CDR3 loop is CASSFVSYGYTF. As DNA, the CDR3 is TGTGCCAGCAGTTTCGTCAGCTATGGCTACACCTTC.